This is a list of T cell receptor beta chains from one sample in a study of CD8 T cells in ankylosing spondylitis. TCRdb called the 5' RACE reads again in MiXCR, with one record for every CDR3 protein. The sample shows about 700,000 distinct CDR3 sequences, roughly 19% of them seen only once. Sequencing was performed on blood, either unsorted or a sorted T cell fraction (not recorded which). These receptors were taken from a male donor with ankylosing spondylitis. Each CDR3 is given with its conserved first and last residue. A D gene is named only where the DNA matches it firmly. Clone sizes are given selectively: once, few, many, or a class where the clone is expanded.

size	V	J	D	CDR3	DNA
few	TRBV27	TRBJ1-6	NA	CASRLGYNSPLHF	TGTGCCAGCAGACTCGGTTATAATTCACCCCTCCACTTT
few	TRBV4-3	TRBJ1-4	NA	CASSQDPQGSEKLFF	TGCGCCAGCAGCCAAGACCCCCAGGGTTCGGAAAAACTGTTTTTT
NA	TRBV5-1	TRBJ1-1	NA	CASSFAGATEAFF	TGCGCCAGCAGCTTCGCGGGGGCCACTGAAGCTTTCTTT
few	TRBV4-2	TRBJ1-1	NA	CASSQVRPGSGTEAFF	TGTGCCAGCAGCCAAGTACGCCCCGGGTCGGGGACTGAAGCTTTCTTT
NA	TRBV18	TRBJ2-1	TRBD1	CASSPSGTGGSYNEQFF	TGTGCCAGCTCGCCCTCCGGGACAGGGGGTTCCTACAATGAGCAGTTCTTC
few	TRBV5-5	TRBJ1-1	NA	CASSSNRGALPSNTEAFF	TGTGCCAGCAGCTCGAACAGAGGTGCCTTGCCCTCGAACACTGAAGCTTTCTTT
many	TRBV5-1	TRBJ2-1	TRBD2	CASSRQGTSAYNEQFF	TGCGCCAGCAGCCGGCAAGGGACTAGCGCTTACAATGAGCAGTTCTTC
NA	TRBV7-9	TRBJ1-5	TRBD1	CASSLGQGRSNQPQHF	TGTGCCAGCAGCTTGGGACAGGGCCGATCCAATCAGCCCCAGCATTTT
NA	TRBV12-3/TRBV12-4	TRBJ1-1	TRBD1	CASSRQGGIGSTEAFF	TGTGCCAGCAGTAGACAGGGTGGGATAGGTAGCACTGAAGCTTTCTTT
NA	TRBV4-1	TRBJ2-7	NA	CASSQDTGEQYF	TGCGCCAGCAGCCAAGATACGGGCGAGCAGTACTTC
NA	TRBV12-3/TRBV12-4	TRBJ2-7	NA	CASSLTTGLAYEQYF	TGTGCCAGCAGTTTAACTACAGGGCTAGCCTACGAGCAGTACTTC
NA	TRBV7-8	TRBJ1-6	TRBD1	CASSRSDRANSPLHF	TGTGCCAGCAGTCGATCAGACAGGGCTAATTCACCCCTCCACTTT
NA	TRBV5-6	TRBJ1-2	NA	CASSSSPDGPYGYTF	TGTGCCAGCAGCTCCAGCCCGGACGGACCCTATGGCTACACCTTC
NA	TRBV27	TRBJ2-7	NA	CASSFSDRQSYEQYF	TGTGCCAGCAGTTTCTCAGACAGACAATCCTACGAGCAGTACTTC
NA	TRBV5-6	TRBJ2-3	NA	CASSLAHSGTQYF	TGTGCCAGCAGCTTGGCCCACTCGGGGACGCAGTATTTT
many	TRBV30	TRBJ2-3	NA	CASGFGDTQYF	TGTGCCTCTGGTTTTGGAGATACGCAGTATTTT
NA	TRBV11-1	TRBJ2-6	NA	CASSRTGVWGITGANVLTF	TGTGCCAGCAGCCGGACCGGTGTGTGGGGGATAACTGGGGCCAACGTCCTGACTTTC
few	TRBV5-1	TRBJ2-7	TRBD2	CASSLRREWVCEQYF	TGCGCCAGCAGCTTGCGGCGGGAGTGGGTCTGCGAGCAGTACTTC
few	TRBV7-9	TRBJ1-2	NA	CASSPFQGEYGYTF	TGTGCCAGCAGCCCGTTCCAGGGAGAATATGGCTACACCTTC
many	TRBV6-5	TRBJ2-7	NA	CASRSDLYEQYF	TGTGCCAGCAGATCGGACCTATACGAGCAGTACTTC
few	TRBV4-3	TRBJ2-3	TRBD2	CASSQDPGGPGDTQYF	TGCGCCAGCAGCCAAGATCCGGGAGGGCCAGGAGATACGCAGTATTTT
NA	TRBV5-1	TRBJ2-1	NA	CASSRGRESSYNEQFF	TGCGCCAGCAGCCGGGGGCGGGAGAGCTCCTACAATGAGCAGTTCTTC
NA	TRBV5-1	TRBJ2-1	NA	CASSLEQGEQFF	TGCGCCAGCAGCTTGGAGCAGGGTGAGCAGTTCTTC
NA	TRBV20-1	TRBJ1-5	NA	CSAHGGNNQPQHF	TGCAGCGCCCACGGGGGGAACAATCAGCCCCAGCATTTT
few	TRBV29-1	TRBJ2-5	NA	CSVVTQETQYF	TGCAGCGTTGTTACCCAAGAGACCCAGTACTTC
NA	TRBV25-1	TRBJ1-6	TRBD1	CASSEDGQGNYNSPLHF	TGTGCCAGCAGTGAGGACGGACAGGGGAATTATAATTCACCCCTCCACTTT
few	TRBV28	TRBJ2-1	TRBD2	CASSSGNGDNEQFF	TGTGCCAGCAGTAGCGGGAACGGGGACAATGAGCAGTTCTTC
few	TRBV12-3/TRBV12-4	TRBJ2-2	NA	CASSLRVNTGELFF	TGTGCCAGCAGTTTAAGGGTTAACACCGGGGAGCTGTTTTTT
few	TRBV24-1	TRBJ1-1	NA	CATSDVMNTEAFF	TGTGCCACCAGTGACGTTATGAACACTGAAGCTTTCTTT
few	TRBV18	TRBJ2-1	TRBD2	CASSPGRSGGNEQFF	TGTGCCAGCTCACCAGGTAGGAGCGGGGGCAATGAGCAGTTCTTC
few	TRBV29-1	TRBJ2-3	TRBD1	CSSSGTVGTDTQYF	TGCAGCTCATCCGGGACAGTGGGTACAGATACGCAGTATTTT
NA	TRBV20-1	TRBJ2-7	TRBD2	CSAAPGGGYEQYF	TGCAGTGCTGCCCCCGGCGGGGGCTACGAGCAGTACTTC